This T cell receptor beta chain appears in the sequencing data of a study of post-analysis software for immune sequencing data. As concerns this clonotype: The antigen is not known.

Unique molecular identifiers featured in each of the TCR beta cDNA libraries. TCRdb re-called the PCR reads through MiXCR, storing one row per CDR3 protein. Of 800,000 to 950,000 distinct CDR3 sequences listed, under 70% are singletons. Study findings and constraints: Included in a set of about 5 TRBV segments more frequent in patients than controls were TRBV5-6, TRBV5-1 and TRBV20-1.

The CDR3 is made up of 16 amino acids. V shed 6 bases, J shed 3 bases, and the junction held 9 bases outside the gene matches. In germline, CDR1 is KGHSH, CDR2 LQKENI. Sequences were obtained from blood. V usage is TRBV18 and J usage is TRBJ2-1, with TRBD1 matching 9 bases. The receptor was derived from a girl between 10 and 17 years old with multiple sclerosis. The CDR3 protein is CASSHRDRVDYNEQFF. The CDR3 nucleotides read TGTGCCAGCTCCCATCGGGACAGGGTAGACTACAATGAGCAGTTCTTC. Supplemented by reference TRBV18 and TRBJ2-1, the full variable domain reads NAGVMQNPRHLVRRRGQEARLRCSPMKGHSHVYWYRQLPEEGLKFMVYLQKENIIDESGMPKERFSAEFPKEGPSILRIQQVVRGDSAAYFCASSHRDRVDYNEQFFGPGTRLTVL.